In its sample, the clone carrying this TCR beta chain was seen a few times. This entry is derived from a study of fetal regulatory T cell absence and autoimmunity. Profiled with immunoSEQ multiplex PCR; TCRdb holds only in-frame clones, not every one. The sample has approximately 46,000 clones, about four fifths seen once. This CDR3 is built from 14 residues. Per germline, CDR1 ENHRY and CDR2 SYGVKD. The ends were cut back, 6 bases at V and 0 bases at J, with 6 bases in the middle. The specimen was cord blood. The clonotype originates from a newborn boy with IPEX syndrome. This chain joins TRBV10-3 and TRBJ1-6; a possible D gene is TRBD1 (6 bases). The DNA of the CDR3 is TGTGCCATCAGGGACAGCTCCTATAATTCACCCCTCCACTTT. Encoded protein: CAIRDSSYNSPLHF.